The T cell receptor (beta chain) under discussion was sequenced for a study of shared clonotypes between healthy human individuals. Overall study: CD4 naive cells filled three plates per donor, CD4 memory three, CD8 naive two and CD8 memory one. Study-wide results and caveats: Larger richness was generally estimated for naive than memory subsets.

For this clone: Its target is unknown.

Nashville, Tennessee was home to all donors, who were Caucasian adults. Assay: immunoSEQ multiplex PCR; the TCRdb copy retains only in-frame clones and omits some. The sample yields about 2.5 million clones, 85% to 95% seen once. The source material was naive CD4+ T cells from PBMCs. Stated subset: CD45RA+ positively selected. The TCR comes from a young man in good health. Some clones in this sample may be carry-over from other donors' samples.

The CDR3 coding sequence is TGTGCCAGCAGCTTAGCCGGGACAGGCGGACCGACTGGGATGAACACTGAAGCTTTCTTT. Encoded protein: CASSLAGTGGPTGMNTEAFF. The chain is built from TRBV7-2 and TRBJ1-1; TRBD1 aligns across 8 bases. Looked up from germline, CDR1 is SGHTA and CDR2 is FQGNSA. The CDR3 is 20 amino acids. With V trimmed by 0 bases and J by 0 bases, 15 bases remained unmatched.